The present TCR beta chain was sequenced within a study of cytomegalovirus exposure and HLA in healthy donors. CDR3 size: 14 residues. The V end was cut by 0 bases, the J end by 4 bases, with 9 bases between. Germline V gene data show CDR1 as KGHSH and CDR2 as LQKENI. At sampling all donors were nominally healthy, likely with unrecorded immune exposures. Findings of the study overall: Common viral pathogens seemed to be connected with several of the most significant clusters, according to a later analysis.

Comments on this clone: What it binds is not known.

The PCR employed 60 Vbeta primers together with 13 Jbeta primers. Clones were sequenced by immunoSEQ multiplex PCR, and TCRdb holds only the in-frame ones, with some missing. The profile shows 150,000 to 200,000 clones, roughly 85% of them singletons. The TCR sequence derives from a man aged 50 to 60 in good health and CMV-seropositive. The material sequenced was PBMCs. The V call is TRBV18, the J call TRBJ1-1; D not certain. The CDR3 protein is CASSPPRGFTEAFF. The CDR3 coding sequence is TGTGCCAGCTCACCACCGAGAGGTTTCACTGAAGCTTTCTTT.